These 19 T cell receptor beta chains originate from one sample sequenced in a study of T cell changes during pregnancy in multiple sclerosis. Method: immunoSEQ multiplex PCR; TCRdb's copy keeps in-frame clones and lacks some. The table has 35,000 to 45,000 clones, over 75% seen once. The source was CD8+ T cells from peripheral blood mononuclear cells, collected before pregnancy. The source is a female donor with multiple sclerosis, enrolled in a pregnancy study.

This sequence joins TRBV7-9 and TRBJ2-7, with a weak D call TRBD1 (8 bases). There are 14 residues in the CDR3. Trimming removed 5 bases from V and 2 bases from J, with 13 bases in between. Per the germline V gene, CDR1 is SEHNR and CDR2 is FQNEAQ (reference sequence). CDR3 amino acids: CASSGGGQAYEQYF. In nucleotides, the CDR3 is TGTGCCAGCAGCGGGGGGGGACAGGCCTACGAGCAGTACTTC.

The V call is TRBV28, the J call TRBJ2-3, with 8 bases aligning to TRBD2. CDR3 size: 17 residues. Germline CDR1 is MDHEN and CDR2 is SYDVKM. The junction had 13 bases not matched to a gene; V was cut back by 2 bases and J by 6 bases. The CDR3 nucleotides are TGTGCCAGCAGTTTAGGACTATCGGGAGGGGGGGAGGATACGCAGTATTTT. Translated: CASSLGLSGGGEDTQYF.

The chain recombines TRBV7-9 with TRBJ2-3; possibly TRBD1 for D (6 bases). V lost 2 bases and J lost 4, with 10 bases in between. This CDR3 is built from 14 residues. From germline, CDR1 is SEHNR and CDR2 FQNEAQ (reference sequence). The CDR3, as DNA: TGTGCCAGCAGCTTACCAGGGGCCGCAGATACGCAGTATTTT. Its protein product is CASSLPGAADTQYF.

The chain uses TRBV6-6 and TRBJ2-5, with D tentatively TRBD1 (5 bases). With the DNA end fitting TRBJ2-7 better, the J assignment may be wrong. The CDR3 has 14 amino acids. CDR1 MNHNY and CDR2 SVGAGI come from the germline V gene (reference sequence). The CDR3: CASRHQGILDEQYF. In DNA form, the CDR3 reads TGTGCCAGCAGACATCAGGGAATCCTCGACGAGCAGTACTTC.

The J gene is TRBJ1-2, the V gene TRBV4-1; 8 bases map to TRBD1. J lost 8 bases, V lost 1 base, and 9 bases had no gene match. The CDR3 has 15 residues. Germline CDR1 reads MGHRA; CDR2 reads YSYEKL. The CDR3 region has the DNA TGCGCCAGCAGCCAAGTCCAGGGGGCAAGTCGGGGCTACACCTTC. Its translation: CASSQVQGASRGYTF.

This chain uses TRBV7-9 with TRBJ2-7; 11 positions agree with TRBD2. Germline CDR1 SEHNR, CDR2 FQNEAQ (reference sequence). Trimming removed 1 base from V and 3 bases from J; junction bases left unmatched: 2. CDR3 length equals 15 residues. The DNA of the CDR3 is TGTGCCAGCAGCTTAGAACTAGCGGGAGTCTACGAGCAGTACTTC. Translating gives CASSLELAGVYEQYF.

The chain carries TRBV9 and TRBJ2-2; D is perhaps TRBD2 (7 bases). The CDR3 is 16 amino acids. Trimming pared 3 bases from V and 5 bases from J, leaving 17 bases between. Germline V gene sequence: CDR1 SGDLS, CDR2 YYNGEE. The CDR3 is CASSAEGGGLTGELFF. CDR3 DNA sequence: TGTGCCAGCAGCGCCGAGGGGGGAGGGCTAACCGGGGAGCTGTTTTTT.

V gene TRBV6-4 combines with J gene TRBJ2-3, with 10 bases identical to TRBD2. Germline V gene sequence: CDR1 MRHNA, CDR2 SNTAGT. The CDR3 has 17 residues. Unmatched junction bases numbered 8, after V lost 0 bases and J lost 5 bases. The CDR3 reads CASSDSPAGGPGDTQYF. In nucleotides, the CDR3 is TGTGCCAGCAGTGACTCGCCAGCGGGAGGGCCAGGAGATACGCAGTATTTT.

The CDR3 loop is CSVEDPLAGGPLLAQYF. The DNA for the CDR3 is TGCAGCGTTGAAGATCCCCTAGCGGGAGGTCCCTTGTTGGCCCAGTACTTC. V is TRBV29-1 and J is TRBJ2-5; 11 nucleotides line up with TRBD2. CDR3 length: 17 residues. The junction had 15 bases not matched to a gene; V was cut back by 0 bases and J by 9 bases. Germline lookup yields CDR1 SQVTM and CDR2 ANQGSEA.

The J gene is TRBJ1-1, the V gene TRBV7-6, with D possibly matching TRBD1 (5 bases). Trimming pared 5 bases from V and 1 base from J, leaving 14 bases between. Germline CDR1 and CDR2: SGHVS and FNYEAQ. The CDR3 consists of 15 residues. The CDR3 loop is CASSPAGRGNTEAFF. CDR3 bases: TGTGCCAGCAGCCCAGCAGGGAGGGGGAACACTGAAGCTTTCTTT.

The chain combines TRBV15 with TRBJ1-2; D is unresolved. V lost 0 bases to trimming and J lost 8 bases, with 19 bases between them. The germline gives CDR1 LNHNV, CDR2 YYDKDF (reference sequence). The CDR3 runs to 16 residues. The chain's CDR3 is CATSRDRASLIGGYTF. The CDR3 coding sequence is TGTGCCACCAGCAGAGATCGCGCCAGCTTAATCGGGGGCTACACCTTC.

The V call is TRBV9, the J call TRBJ2-7; 7 bases line up with TRBD1. The CDR3 loop spans 15 amino acids. Germline V gene data show CDR1 as SGDLS and CDR2 as YYNGEE. The trim removed 3 bases at V and 0 bases at J, leaving 6 bases unmatched. The CDR3 DNA is TGTGCCAGCAGCGGAGGGGGACAGAGCTCCTACGAGCAGTACTTC. It yields the protein CASSGGGQSSYEQYF.

The genes are TRBV2 and TRBJ1-5, with 7 bases lining up with TRBD1. The length of the CDR3 is 16 residues. J lost 0 bases, V lost 7 bases, and 9 bases had no gene match. The germline gives CDR1 SNHLY, CDR2 FYNNEI. This CDR3 is CASMTGTGYSNQPQHF. The CDR3 DNA follows: TGTGCCAGCATGACAGGGACGGGGTATAGCAATCAGCCCCAGCATTTT.

The rearrangement uses TRBV7-2 and TRBJ2-1; 7 nucleotides agree with TRBD2. Germline V lookup: CDR1 SGHTA, CDR2 FQGNSA. V trimming: 0 bases; J trimming: 0 bases; junction bases outside the gene matches: 5. CDR3 size: 17 residues. CDR3 in amino acids: CASSLATGGSSYNEQFF. The CDR3, as DNA: TGTGCCAGCAGCTTAGCGACCGGCGGGAGCTCCTACAATGAGCAGTTCTTC.

The chain couples TRBV2 to TRBJ2-1; 9 bases fit TRBD2. After removal of 2 bases from V and 9 bases from J, the junction contained 14 bases not matched to a gene. CDR3 length: 17 residues. Germline-derived CDR1 and CDR2 are SNHLY and FYNNEI. In DNA, the CDR3 is TGTGCCAGCAGTGAATTAGCCGGGACTAGCTTCGAGAGTGAGCAGTTCTTC. Residues: CASSELAGTSFESEQFF.

The V call is TRBV7-2, the J call TRBJ2-7, with 10 bases that match TRBD2. The CDR3 is 19 amino acids. Trimming cost V 0 bases and J 0 bases; bases outside gene matches: 11. Germline V CDR1 and CDR2: SGHTA, FQGNSA. CDR3 amino acids: CASSLARWTSGPYSYEQYF. The CDR3 DNA is TGTGCCAGCAGCTTAGCTAGGTGGACTAGCGGCCCCTACTCCTACGAGCAGTACTTC.

The chain links TRBV19 to TRBJ2-1; D is unresolved. CDR1 and CDR2 from the germline V gene are LNHDA and SQIVND (reference sequence). The CDR3 length is 15 residues. The V and J ends lost 7 bases and 0 bases respectively, with 13 bases between them. CDR3: CASIPSGRSYNEQFF. CDR3 DNA sequence: TGTGCCAGTATCCCCTCAGGCCGCTCCTACAATGAGCAGTTCTTC.

The chain is built from TRBV28 and TRBJ2-7, with 8 bases identical to TRBD1. This CDR3 region has 12 residues. The V and J ends lost 6 bases and 7 bases, in that order; junction bases with no gene match: 5. CDR1 is MDHEN, CDR2 SYDVKM, per germline. CDR3 region: CASSTGGREQYF. Here the CDR3 DNA reads TGTGCCAGCAGCACAGGGGGAAGGGAGCAGTACTTC.

The chain combines TRBV28 with TRBJ2-7, with unresolved D. CDR3 length: 12 amino acids. Per the germline V gene, CDR1 is MDHEN and CDR2 is SYDVKM. Trimming removed 3 bases from V and 5 bases from J, with 8 bases in between. The CDR3 is CASSLPSDEQYF. Written as DNA, the CDR3 is TGTGCCAGCAGTTTGCCTAGTGACGAGCAGTACTTC.